The 24 T cell receptor beta chains listed next were all sequenced from one sample in a study of shared clonotypes between healthy human individuals. The naive CD8 population came from CD45RO-negative cells selected for CCR7, without terminally differentiated effector memory CD45RA+ cells. Profiled with immunoSEQ multiplex PCR; TCRdb holds only in-frame clones, not every one. Among millions of clones, about 95% were seen once, and the ten largest hold around 1.1%. Input material: naive CD8+ T cells sorted from blood. The receptors derive from a young man in good health.

The rearrangement links TRBV13 to TRBJ2-3; D ambiguous. The CDR3 is 13 amino acids. The V gene lost 1 base and the J gene lost 2 bases, with 4 bases spanning the gap. CDR1 PRHDT and CDR2 FYEKMQ come from the germline V gene (reference sequence). The chain's CDR3 is CASSLDNTDTQYF. In nucleotides, the CDR3 is TGTGCCAGCAGCTTAGACAACACAGATACGCAGTATTTT. Supplemented by reference TRBV13 and TRBJ2-3, the full variable domain reads AAGVIQSPRHLIKEKRETATLKCYPIPRHDTVYWYQQGPGQDPQFLISFYEKMQSDKGSIPDRFSAQQFSDYHSELNMSSLELGDSALYFCASSLDNTDTQYFGPGTRLTVL.

This rearrangement joins TRBV5-4 to TRBJ2-7, with no clear D. The germline CDR1 and CDR2 sequences are SGHNT and YYREEE (reference sequence). V lost 1 base and J lost 2, with 10 bases in between. CDR3 length: 14 amino acids. The CDR3 is CASSLYDNPYEQYF. CDR3 in DNA: TGTGCCAGCAGCTTGTATGACAATCCCTACGAGCAGTACTTC.

The chain uses TRBV10-3 and TRBJ2-7, with D possibly being TRBD2 (6 bases). The germline V and J ends were trimmed by 6 bases and 5 bases, with 11 bases remaining between them. The CDR3 consists of 12 residues. Germline-derived CDR1 and CDR2 are ENHRY and SYGVKD. The CDR3 reads CAIRETSNEQYF. For the CDR3, the DNA is TGTGCCATCAGGGAAACTAGCAACGAGCAGTACTTC.

This chain uses TRBV29-1 with TRBJ2-6; perhaps TRBD1 as D (6 bases). CDR1 is SQVTM and CDR2 is ANQGSEA in the germline V gene. V gave up 5 bases and J gave up 7 bases, with 12 bases separating them. CDR3 length: 13 amino acids. The CDR3, as DNA: TGCAGCGTTTCAGGGGACGCTGCCAACGTCCTGACTTTC. Encoded protein: CSVSGDAANVLTF.

This clone was picked up one time. This may be a read error, as it is one base from a much larger clone. V usage is TRBV7-9 and J usage is TRBJ1-1; 11 bases map to TRBD1. J lost 3 bases, V lost 1 base, and 1 base had no gene match. CDR1 is SEHNR and CDR2 is FQNEAQ in the germline V gene (reference sequence). This CDR3 region has 15 residues. The CDR3 DNA sequence: TGTGCCAGCAGCTTAGGGGACAGGGGGTACACTGAAGCTTTCTTT. Protein: CASSLGDRGYTEAFF.

The chain joins TRBV4-1 to TRBJ2-7; 7 positions match TRBD2. CDR3 length: 14 amino acids. J was trimmed by 4 bases and V by 0 bases; bases with no gene match: 3. The germline gives CDR1 MGHRA, CDR2 YSYEKL. CDR3 bases: TGCGCCAGCAGCCAAGACTGGCGGGAGTACGAGCAGTACTTC. It codes for CASSQDWREYEQYF.

J is TRBJ1-5 and V is TRBV6-1, with no clear D. The germline V gene encodes CDR1 MNHNS and CDR2 SASEGT. CDR3 length: 15 amino acids. With 3 bases removed from V and 4 bases from J, the gap between germline ends came to 13 bases. The CDR3 protein is CASSDELLANQPQHF. The CDR3 DNA reads as TGTGCCAGCAGTGATGAACTTCTCGCTAATCAGCCCCAGCATTTT.

The V and J genes are TRBV15 and TRBJ2-2, with 8 nucleotides matching TRBD2. This CDR3 region has 16 residues. Trimming took 5 bases from V and 0 from J; bases not matched to a gene: 5. Germline-derived CDR1 and CDR2 are LNHNV and YYDKDF (reference sequence). CDR3 residues: CATSLTGGANTGELFF. DNA of the CDR3: TGTGCCACCAGCCTCACGGGGGGGGCGAACACCGGGGAGCTGTTTTTT.

The chain recombines TRBV19 with TRBJ1-1; 11 bases match TRBD1. This CDR3 has 13 residues. V was pared by 9 bases and J by 6 bases, with 6 bases of the junction left unmatched. Per germline, CDR1 LNHDA and CDR2 SQIVND (reference sequence). DNA of the CDR3: TGTGCCAGCGACGGACAGGGGGCGGCTGAAGCTTTCTTT. Translating gives CASDGQGAAEAFF. The full variable domain, completed using reference TRBV19 and TRBJ1-1, is DGGITQSPKYLFRKEGQNVTLSCEQNLNHDAMYWYRQDPGQGLRLIYYSQIVNDFQKGDIAEGYSVSREKKESFPLTVTSAQKNPTAFYLCASDGQGAAEAFFGQGTRLTVV.

This chain connects TRBV5-6 to TRBJ2-1, with 9 bases lining up with TRBD2. Germline lookup yields CDR1 SGHDT and CDR2 YYEEEE. J was trimmed by 7 bases and V by 6 bases; bases with no gene match: 11. The CDR3 contains 15 residues. The CDR3 bases are TGTGCCAGCACTCCCGGGACTAGCCCGATTAATGAGCAGTTCTTC. This translates into CASTPGTSPINEQFF.

V usage is TRBV28 and J usage is TRBJ1-6; TRBD1 matches 7 bases. The V gene's germline CDR1 is MDHEN and CDR2 SYDVKM. This CDR3 has 13 amino acids. The trim removed 4 bases at V and 8 bases at J, leaving 2 bases unmatched. CDR3 sequence: CASSSTGDSPLHF. CDR3 nucleotide sequence: TGTGCCAGCAGTTCCACAGGGGATTCACCCCTCCACTTT.

V gene TRBV14 combines with J gene TRBJ2-2; possible D gene TRBD2, 6 bases. Between the trimmed V and J ends, which lost 4 bases and 0 bases, there was a span of 15 bases. CDR3 size: 17 residues. Germline values: CDR1 SGHDN, CDR2 FVKESK. CDR3 protein: CASSPRQASANTGELFF. CDR3 nucleotide sequence: TGTGCCAGCAGCCCCCGACAAGCTAGCGCGAACACCGGGGAGCTGTTTTTT.

The chain combines TRBV28 with TRBJ1-2; 8 bases fit TRBD1. Germline V gives CDR1 MDHEN, CDR2 SYDVKM. Germline trimming cut 6 bases from V and 4 bases from J; bases unmatched to any gene: 4. The CDR3 covers 13 residues. CDR3 in DNA: TGTGCCAGCAGATGGACAGGGACCTATGGCTACACCTTC. It specifies CASRWTGTYGYTF.

The chain employs TRBV19 and TRBJ1-4; no clear D. CDR1 and CDR2 (germline): LNHDA, SQIVND (reference sequence). This CDR3 comprises 15 residues. Trimming took off 4 bases at V and 8 bases at J, with 17 bases between the two ends. CDR3 sequence (DNA): TGTGCCAGTAGTACCGGAGGAGGAGTGTTGGAAAAACTGTTTTTT. Translation gives CASSTGGGVLEKLFF.

Written as DNA, the CDR3 is TGTGCCAGCAGTTCACAGTCAAATGAGCAGTTCTTC. Its protein product is CASSSQSNEQFF. This chain connects TRBV27 to TRBJ2-1, with D hard to call. V shed 4 bases and J shed 7 bases, with 8 bases lying between them. The CDR3 has 12 amino acids. Germline V gene data show CDR1 as MNHEY and CDR2 as SMNVEV (reference sequence).

The rearrangement joins TRBV13 to TRBJ1-6, with D tentatively TRBD1 (5 bases). This CDR3 has 13 amino acids. V lost 4 bases and J lost 7, with 8 bases in between. Germline CDR1 is PRHDT and CDR2 is FYEKMQ (reference sequence). The CDR3 DNA follows: TGTGCCAGCAGCTGGGGACTAAATTCACCCCTCCACTTT. The encoded protein is CASSWGLNSPLHF. Full variable domain (missing parts from reference TRBV13 and TRBJ1-6): AAGVIQSPRHLIKEKRETATLKCYPIPRHDTVYWYQQGPGQDPQFLISFYEKMQSDKGSIPDRFSAQQFSDYHSELNMSSLELGDSALYFCASSWGLNSPLHFGNGTRLTVT.

Points on this clone: Other DNA sequences in the sample encode the same CDR3. The chain combines TRBV4-1 with TRBJ2-7; 11 bases line up with TRBD1. CDR3 length: 15 amino acids. The junction had 5 bases not matched to a gene; V was cut back by 3 bases and J by 4 bases. Germline-derived CDR1 and CDR2 are MGHRA and YSYEKL. Here the CDR3 reads CASSHAGTGGYEQYF. The DNA for the CDR3 is TGCGCCAGCAGCCATGCCGGGACAGGGGGGTACGAGCAGTACTTC.

A single count supports this clone. The sample holds other DNA sequences that translate to the same CDR3. The CDR3 sequence: CASSPGQGWNEQFF. CDR3 bases: TGTGCCAGCAGTCCTGGACAGGGGTGGAATGAGCAGTTCTTC. The chain has TRBV27 and TRBJ2-1; 9 nucleotides align to TRBD1. There are 14 residues in the CDR3. CDR1 is MNHEY, CDR2 SMNVEV, per germline (reference sequence). Trimming took 5 bases from V and 7 from J; bases not matched to a gene: 6.

The J gene is TRBJ2-3, the V gene TRBV5-6; a weak D match, TRBD2 (5 bases). CDR3 length: 15 residues. Looked up from germline, CDR1 is SGHDT and CDR2 is YYEEEE. Deletions cut 4 bases from V and 2 bases from J, with 14 bases between. The CDR3 DNA is TGTGCCAGCAGCAAGAAAACGGGAATCACAGATACGCAGTATTTT. This codes for CASSKKTGITDTQYF.

This chain joins TRBV5-6 and TRBJ2-1; maybe TRBD1 (6 bases). This CDR3 comprises 13 residues. The ends were cut back, 4 bases at V and 10 bases at J, with 15 bases in the middle. CDR1 is SGHDT and CDR2 is YYEEEE in the germline V gene. This CDR3 is CASSINPGQEQFF. CDR3 DNA: TGTGCCAGCAGCATAAATCCGGGACAAGAGCAGTTCTTC.

This rearrangement joins TRBV10-1 to TRBJ2-2; D is perhaps TRBD1 (5 bases). The V and J ends lost 1 base and 7 bases respectively, with 13 bases between them. This CDR3 comprises 15 residues. Germline V lookup: CDR1 WNHNN, CDR2 SYGVQD (reference sequence). CDR3 sequence reads: CASSEFQDMGGELFF. The CDR3 nucleotides are TGCGCCAGCAGTGAGTTTCAGGACATGGGCGGGGAGCTGTTTTTT.

The chain recombines TRBV27 with TRBJ2-7, with a tentative D call TRBD1 (6 bases). Germline loops: CDR1 MNHEY, CDR2 SMNVEV (reference sequence). Trimming cost V 3 bases and J 4 bases, with 16 bases left between them. This CDR3 spans 15 amino acids. CDR3 in DNA: TGTGCCAGCAGTTTGATTCAGGGGATGATGTACGAGCAGTACTTC. Amino acid sequence: CASSLIQGMMYEQYF.

V and J are TRBV29-1 and TRBJ2-2; D ambiguous. The germline CDR1 and CDR2 sequences are SQVTM and ANQGSEA. This CDR3 is built from 11 residues. V was shortened by 8 bases and J by 6 bases, with 10 bases between the two germline ends. The CDR3 nucleotides are TGCAGCTCTGCTGTAGCCGGGGAGCTGTTTTTT. Translation gives CSSAVAGELFF.

This chain joins TRBV6-6 and TRBJ2-7; D is possibly TRBD2 (6 bases). Looked up from germline, CDR1 is MNHNY and CDR2 is SVGAGI (reference sequence). The CDR3 loop spans 14 amino acids. V dropped 6 bases and J dropped 0 bases, with 12 bases sitting between them. CDR3 amino acids: CASSSLGGSYEQYF. The CDR3 DNA is TGTGCCAGCAGCAGCCTGGGGGGCTCCTACGAGCAGTACTTC.